This T cell receptor (beta chain) was captured in a study of T cell responses to AZD1222 COVID-19 vaccine. Study-level points and caveats: The breadth and depth of Spike-specific TCRs increased once two AZD1222 doses had been given.

Sequencing used immunoSEQ multiplex PCR; TCRdb keeps in-frame clones, though not all of them. The repertoire holds some 110,000 clones, with roughly 86% as singletons. The CDR3 is 16 amino acids. Germline V gives CDR1 SGHTA, CDR2 FQGTGA. V lost 0 bases and J lost 7, with 19 bases in between. Comment on this clone: The antigen is undetermined.

This chain joins TRBV7-3 and TRBJ2-7; tentative D call: TRBD2 (6 bases). This clonotype was obtained from an adult who received the MenACWY meningococcal vaccine as a control. Sequences were derived from peripheral blood, sampled 28 days after the second dose of the MenACWY control vaccine. As DNA, the CDR3 is TGTGCCAGCAGCTTAACGGTAGGGAACCCTGCGGGAGAGCAGTACTTC. Translated, it gives CASSLTVGNPAGEQYF.